This T cell receptor beta chain originates from a study of blood T cell repertoires in COVID-19. Sequencing was performed with immunoSEQ multiplex PCR; in TCRdb, only in-frame clones are kept and a portion is missing. The table includes approximately 360,000 clones, about 89% detected once. The germline V gene has CDR1 SGHNT and CDR2 YYREEE (reference sequence). The CDR3 has 17 residues. Trimming cost V 4 bases and J 0 bases, with 17 bases left between them. The TCR was taken from a man in his forties with acute or convalescent COVID-19. V is TRBV5-4 and J is TRBJ1-3; a weak D match, TRBD1 (5 bases). Sequenced sample: peripheral blood. The CDR3 here is CASSTRTPTSSGNTIYF. The CDR3 region has the DNA TGTGCCAGCAGCACACGGACACCTACATCCTCTGGAAACACCATATATTTT.